The 2 T cell receptor beta chains in this list originate from one sample, sequenced in a study of T cells in tuberculosis. Repertoires were generated with immunoSEQ multiplex PCR, while TCRdb's copy carries only in-frame clones and drops some. The sample has more than 35,000 clones; about 93% are singletons. The sequenced sample was PBMCs. The origin of the receptors is a donor aged 10 to 29 with latent tuberculosis or without tuberculosis infection.

This clone was observed a single time. The chain joins TRBV4-1 to TRBJ2-3, with 7 positions matching TRBD2. Germline assignment: CDR1 MGHRA and CDR2 YSYEKL. V gave up 3 bases and J gave up 0 bases; unmatched junction bases: 9. This CDR3 has 17 amino acids. The CDR3 sequence is CASSHLSQRESTDTQYF. DNA of the CDR3: TGCGCCAGCAGCCATCTCTCCCAGCGGGAAAGCACAGATACGCAGTATTTT.

The chain recombines TRBV27 with TRBJ1-5; tentatively, D is TRBD1 (6 bases). The CDR3 has 17 residues. CDR1 and CDR2 (germline): MNHEY, SMNVEV (reference sequence). V dropped 0 bases and J dropped 0 bases, with 12 bases sitting between them. The CDR3 sequence: CASSLSGAPYSNQPQHF. Written as DNA, the CDR3 is TGTGCCAGCAGTTTATCGGGGGCTCCATATAGCAATCAGCCCCAGCATTTT.